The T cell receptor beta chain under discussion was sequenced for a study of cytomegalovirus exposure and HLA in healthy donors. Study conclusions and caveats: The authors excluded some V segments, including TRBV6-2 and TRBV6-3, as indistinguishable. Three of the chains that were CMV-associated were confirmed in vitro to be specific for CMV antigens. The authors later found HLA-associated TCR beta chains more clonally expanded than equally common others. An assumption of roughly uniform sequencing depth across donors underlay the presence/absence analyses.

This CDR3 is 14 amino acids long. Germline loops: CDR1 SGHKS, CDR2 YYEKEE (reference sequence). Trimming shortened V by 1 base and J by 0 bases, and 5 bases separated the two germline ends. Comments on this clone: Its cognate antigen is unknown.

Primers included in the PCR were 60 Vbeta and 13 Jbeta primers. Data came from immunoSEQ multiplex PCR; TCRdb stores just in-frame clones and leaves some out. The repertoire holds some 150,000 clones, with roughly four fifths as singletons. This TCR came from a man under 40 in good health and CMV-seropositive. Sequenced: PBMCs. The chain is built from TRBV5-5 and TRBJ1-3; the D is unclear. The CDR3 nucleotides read TGTGCCAGCAGCTTGCCGGGCTCTGGAAACACCATATATTTT. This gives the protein CASSLPGSGNTIYF.